One and the same sample provided the 28 T cell receptor beta chains below, sequenced in a study of T cell clonality in common variable immunodeficiency. Whole-study results and caveats: In common variable immunodeficiency, TCR beta chains reportedly carried fewer deletions and N-nucleotide insertions.

TCRdb's table, derived via immunoSEQ multiplex PCR, lists solely in-frame clones and lacks some. The sample is made up of 30,000 to 40,000 clones, none counted only once. These TCRs' antigens remain unknown. Material: peripheral blood mononuclear cells. These receptor sequences come from a human donor with common variable immunodeficiency.

This clone has at least ten counts. Read sequence stops 3 residues before the CDR3 end, and the germline J gene provides the missing end. This chain connects TRBV7-2 to TRBJ1-6, with TRBD1 identical over 9 bases. V trimming: 1 base; J trimming: 9 bases; junction bases outside the gene matches: 4. This CDR3 contains 15 residues. The germline V gene has CDR1 SGHTA and CDR2 FQGNSA. Here the CDR3 reads CASSLGTGGGSPLHF. The sequenced part of the CDR3 DNA is TGTGCCAGCAGCTTAGGAACAGGGGGCGGTTCACCC.

This clone has ten or more counts. The CDR3 end lies 3 residues beyond the end of the read and is filled in from the germline J gene. The rearrangement joins TRBV18 to TRBJ2-7; maybe TRBD2 (6 bases). The CDR3 extends over 14 amino acids. Per germline, CDR1 KGHSH and CDR2 LQKENI. V was clipped by 2 bases and J by 4 bases, with 12 bases between them. Here the CDR3 reads CASSPERAGYEQYF. The covered CDR3 bases are TGTGCCAGCTCACCAGAGCGGGCGGGGTACGAG.

Many counts were recorded for this clone. The read ends 3 residues shy of where the CDR3 ends; the end is completed using the germline J gene. The chain is built from TRBV18 and TRBJ1-1; D not resolved. This CDR3 is 16 amino acids long. CDR1 is KGHSH and CDR2 is LQKENI in the germline V gene. The V and J ends lost 1 base and 6 bases respectively, with 18 bases between them. The chain's CDR3 is CASSPLRANQGPEAFF. The sequenced CDR3 bases are TGTGCCAGCTCACCACTAAGAGCCAATCAAGGGCCTGAA.

This clone has just a few counts. The CDR3 is cut off 3 residues early in the read; its end comes from the germline J gene. This chain connects TRBV6-2 or TRBV6-3 to TRBJ2-2; 13 bases are a match to TRBD2. This CDR3 region has 16 residues. V lost 6 bases and J lost 6; bases outside the gene matches: 7. Germline values: CDR1 MNHEY, CDR2 SVGEGT. CDR3 DNA, as far as it was read: TGTGCCAGCAGACTAGCGGGAGGGCCGCAGGCCGGGGAG. Protein product: CASRLAGGPQAGE. The CDR3 in full is CASRLAGGPQAGELFF.

Ten or more counts support this clone. The read falls 3 residues short of the CDR3 end, and the missing part is taken from the germline J gene. The chain recombines TRBV6-1 with TRBJ2-1; TRBD1 agrees at 7 bases. CDR3 length: 14 residues. Unmatched junction bases numbered 6, after V lost 1 base and J lost 9 bases. In germline, CDR1 is MNHNS, CDR2 SASEGT. CDR3 loop: CASSEVAGGFEQFF. The sequenced CDR3 bases are TGTGCCAGCAGTGAAGTCGCAGGGGGATTTGAG.

About this clone itself: Coverage ceases 3 residues before the CDR3 finishes, and the germline J gene fills in the end. The chain joins TRBV2 to TRBJ1-2, with D hard to call. This CDR3 region has 11 residues. Germline CDR1 SNHLY, CDR2 FYNNEI. The CDR3 loop is CASSRTQGYTF. The DNA read from the CDR3 is TGTGCCAGCAGCCGGACTCAAGGC. Looking up the rest from reference TRBV2 and TRBJ1-2 gives the full variable domain: EPEVTQTPSHQVTQMGQEVILRCVPISNHLYFYWYRQILGQKVEFLVSFYNNEISEKSEIFDDQFSVERPDGSNFTLKIRSTKLEDSAMYFCASSRTQGYTFGSGTRLTVV.

This clone is judged medium-sized (0.01 to 0.1%). From the germline J gene comes the end of the CDR3, since the read stops 3 residues before it. The chain carries TRBV30 and TRBJ1-4; TRBD1 aligns across 8 bases. Germline-derived CDR1 and CDR2 are GTSNPN and SVGIG (reference sequence). The CDR3 sequence is 13 residues long. With 8 bases clipped from V and 8 bases from J, the junction kept 10 bases outside the gene matches. CDR3 amino acids: CAGGQVPGEKLFF. The part of the CDR3 DNA that was read is TGTGCCGGGGGACAGGTCCCAGGAGAAAAA.

Of note for this clone: The CDR3 end falls 3 residues outside the read, so it is completed with the germline J gene. This chain links TRBV7-7 with TRBJ2-1, with TRBD2 as a possible D gene (5 bases). V was cut by 4 bases and J by 8 bases, with 18 bases left in between. Germline CDR1 and CDR2: SSHAT and FNYEAQ (reference sequence). The CDR3 totals 15 residues. This CDR3 is CASSSGYDFLDEQFF. CDR3 DNA, as far as it was read: TGTGCCAGCAGCTCGGGGTATGACTTCCTCGATGAG. The full variable domain, with the rest looked up from reference TRBV7-7 and TRBJ2-1, is GAGVSQSPRYKVTKRGQDVTLRCDPISSHATLYWYQQALGQGPEFLTYFNYEAQPDKSGLPSDRFSAERPEGSISTLTIQRTEQRDSAMYRCASSSGYDFLDEQFFGPGTRLTVL.

This clone was recorded at least ten times. The sequence runs out 3 residues before the end of the CDR3; the remainder is reconstructed from the germline J gene. The chain links TRBV7-3 to TRBJ2-1, with 9 bases fitting TRBD2. Germline V gene sequence: CDR1 SGHTA, CDR2 FQGTGA. Germline trimming cut 5 bases from V and 6 bases from J; bases unmatched to any gene: 8. The CDR3 is 15 residues long. The CDR3 sequence: CASSPASGTFNEQFF. The CDR3 DNA, read in part, is TGTGCCAGCAGCCCGGCTAGCGGGACTTTCAATGAG.

This clone was observed a few times. The read terminates 3 residues before the CDR3 end, so the remaining end is supplied by the germline J gene. The chain is built from TRBV2 and TRBJ2-7; TRBD2 matches 8 bases. The CDR3 has 14 amino acids. The junction had 8 bases not matched to a gene; V was cut back by 8 bases and J by 2 bases. Germline V gene data show CDR1 as SNHLY and CDR2 as FYNNEI. CDR3 region: CASQAAGAAYEQYF. The CDR3 DNA, read in part, is TGTGCCAGCCAGGCAGCGGGAGCCGCCTACGAG. The full variable domain, completed using reference TRBV2 and TRBJ2-7, is EPEVTQTPSHQVTQMGQEVILRCVPISNHLYFYWYRQILGQKVEFLVSFYNNEISEKSEIFDDQFSVERPDGSNFTLKIRSTKLEDSAMYFCASQAAGAAYEQYFGPGTRLTVT.

This clone has more than one count but fewer than ten. Coverage ceases 3 residues before the CDR3 finishes, and the germline J gene fills in the end. V and J are TRBV20-1 and TRBJ2-5, with D tentatively TRBD1 (6 bases). Germline CDR1 is DFQATT and CDR2 is SNEGSKA (reference sequence). With 3 bases removed from V and 2 bases from J, the gap between germline ends came to 13 bases. The CDR3 loop spans 14 amino acids. The sequenced CDR3 bases are TGCAGTGCTAGGGCAGGACAGTTTCAAGAGACC. Translating gives CSARAGQFQET. The full CDR3 protein is CSARAGQFQETQYF.

In this sample, this clone is medium-sized. Coverage ceases 3 residues before the CDR3 finishes, and the germline J gene fills in the end. The rearrangement links TRBV23-1 to TRBJ1-6, with TRBD1 identical over 7 bases. TRBV23-1 is assigned to the ORF class and has an uncertain function. The CDR3 spans 17 residues. The V gene end was trimmed by 4 bases and the J gene end by 6 bases; junction bases not matched to a gene: 12. CDR3 in amino acids: CASSLYDRVDGNSPLHF. The sequenced part of the CDR3 DNA is TGCGCCAGCAGTCTGTATGACAGGGTGGACGGTAATTCACCC.

This clone was observed a few times. The read ends 3 residues before the CDR3 terminus; that terminus is restored from the germline J gene. This sequence joins TRBV7-3 and TRBJ1-6, with a weak D call TRBD1 (6 bases). The length of the CDR3 is 17 residues. Trimming removed 2 bases at V and 0 bases at J, with 11 bases between. Germline values: CDR1 SGHTA, CDR2 FQGTGA. This CDR3 is CASSLDGDISYNSPLHF. CDR3 DNA (partial): TGTGCCAGCAGCTTAGATGGGGACATCTCCTATAATTCACCC.

This clone was found many times. The CDR3 is cut off 3 residues early in the read; its end comes from the germline J gene. J is TRBJ2-3 and V is TRBV5-1; TRBD2 matches 13 bases. There are 16 residues in the CDR3. Germline V gives CDR1 SGHRS, CDR2 YFSETQ. With 2 bases clipped from V and 3 bases from J, the junction kept 3 bases outside the gene matches. The CDR3 reads CASSFLTSGRTDTQYF. CDR3 DNA, as far as it was read: TGCGCCAGCAGCTTCCTGACTAGCGGGAGGACAGATACG.

This clone was found many times. The sequenced fragment ends 3 residues before the CDR3 boundary, so the rest is inferred from the germline J gene. This chain links TRBV11-3 with TRBJ1-6, with D uncertain. Trimming pared 5 bases from V and 7 bases from J, leaving 12 bases between. The germline V gene has CDR1 SGHNT and CDR2 YENEEA. The CDR3 is 14 residues long. The part of the CDR3 DNA that was read is TGTGCCAGCAGCCAGAGTGTGGTAAATTCACCC. Protein product: CASSQSVVNSP. The whole CDR3 protein reads CASSQSVVNSPLHF.

Notes on this clone: The observed sequence ends 3 residues before the CDR3 terminus, with the missing tail filled in from the germline J gene. This sequence joins TRBV19 and TRBJ1-6, with no clear D. V was trimmed by 3 bases and J by 7 bases, leaving 7 bases between them. The germline V gene encodes CDR1 LNHDA and CDR2 SQIVND (reference sequence). The CDR3 runs 13 residues. Partial CDR3 DNA: TGTGCCAGTAGTATGCGCATGAATTCACCC. It translates to CASSMRMNSP. The CDR3 in its entirety is CASSMRMNSPLHF.

Only a few counts were recorded for this clone. Coverage ceases 3 residues before the CDR3 finishes, and the germline J gene fills in the end. The gene calls are TRBV18 and TRBJ2-1; D call uncertain. V shed 2 bases and J shed 5 bases, with 7 bases lying between them. From germline, CDR1 is KGHSH and CDR2 LQKENI. The CDR3 is made up of 13 amino acids. CDR3: CASSPGLNNEQFF. The sequenced part of the CDR3 DNA is TGTGCCAGCTCACCAGGGCTCAACAATGAG.

Notes on this clone: Sequencing ends 3 residues short of the CDR3 end; the germline J gene provides the rest. The rearrangement links TRBV7-6 to TRBJ2-1, with 8 bases fitting TRBD2. J was trimmed by 6 bases and V by 3 bases; bases with no gene match: 4. CDR1 is SGHVS, CDR2 FNYEAQ, per germline. The CDR3 runs to 14 residues. CDR3 loop: CASSLQTSVNEQFF. The DNA read from the CDR3 is TGTGCCAGCAGCTTGCAGACTAGCGTCAATGAG.

This clone was counted ten times or more. The read stops 3 residues short of the end of the CDR3; the missing end is completed from the germline J gene. The chain uses TRBV6-2 or TRBV6-3 and TRBJ2-5, with TRBD2 identical over 9 bases. V was clipped by 7 bases and J by 2 bases; unmatched bases: 8. The CDR3 length is 15 residues. Looked up from germline, CDR1 is MNHEY and CDR2 is SVGEGT. The CDR3 bases that were read are TGTGCCAGCACCGACAGACTAGCGGCACAAGAGACC. It yields the protein CASTDRLAAQET. The entire CDR3 is CASTDRLAAQETQYF.

Details on this clone: Coverage ceases 3 residues before the CDR3 finishes, and the germline J gene fills in the end. The chain carries TRBV11-3 and TRBJ2-1; 7 bases line up with TRBD1. Germline V gene sequence: CDR1 SGHNT, CDR2 YENEEA. The CDR3 runs 15 residues. The V segment lost 2 bases and the J segment 5 bases; nucleotides outside the gene matches: 6. The sequenced CDR3 bases are TGTGCCAGCAGCTTAACGGGACAGTTAAACAATGAG. This sequence encodes CASSLTGQLNNE. The entire CDR3 protein reads CASSLTGQLNNEQFF.

The CDR3 bases that were read are TGTGCCAGTAGTCCGATAATACAGGGGAATAATTCACCC. This sequence encodes CASSPIIQGNNSP. The CDR3 as a whole reads CASSPIIQGNNSPLHF. J is TRBJ1-6 and V is TRBV19, with 7 bases matching TRBD1. The read terminates 3 residues ahead of where the CDR3 ends, so the germline J gene completes it. The CDR3 covers 16 residues. V shed 5 bases, J shed 5 bases, and the junction held 9 bases outside the gene matches. Germline CDR1 reads LNHDA; CDR2 reads SQIVND (reference sequence).

On this clone itself: The read stops 3 residues short of the end of the CDR3; the missing end is completed from the germline J gene. This chain joins TRBV7-9 and TRBJ2-7; D ambiguous. The CDR3 has 14 residues. Trimming removed 3 bases from V and 6 bases from J, with 15 bases in between. Germline CDR1 and CDR2: SEHNR and FQNEAQ (reference sequence). The CDR3 bases that were read are TGTGCCAGCAGCTTGAAAGCGTTAGGAATCGAG. Encoded protein: CASSLKALGIE. The full CDR3 is CASSLKALGIEQYF.

In this sample, this clone turned up many times. The read gets to within 3 residues of the CDR3 end, and the germline J gene fills in the rest. V is TRBV7-6 and J is TRBJ2-7; D is undetermined. This CDR3 has 15 residues. CDR1 and CDR2 (germline): SGHVS, FNYEAQ. V shed 5 bases and J shed 0 bases, with 14 bases lying between them. The sequenced part of the CDR3 DNA is TGTGCCAGCAGCCCCCAGGCAGCCGGCTCCTACGAG. Translated, it gives CASSPQAAGSYE. The whole CDR3 sequence is CASSPQAAGSYEQYF.

This clone has ten or more counts. The read ends 3 residues early relative to the CDR3; the germline J gene fills the gap. The chain recombines TRBV4-2 with TRBJ1-1; a weak D match, TRBD1 (5 bases). The length of the CDR3 is 13 residues. Germline CDR1 is LGHNA and CDR2 is YNFKEQ. Trimming removed 5 bases from V and 7 bases from J, with 14 bases in between. The CDR3 protein is CASSSDSLNEAFF. Incomplete CDR3 DNA: TGTGCCAGCAGCTCTGACAGCCTTAATGAA.

This clone was seen at least ten times. The CDR3 end lies 3 residues beyond the end of the read and is filled in from the germline J gene. The chain is built from TRBV20-1 and TRBJ1-5; no clear D. V was clipped by 3 bases and J by 1 base, with 10 bases between them. The CDR3 spans 14 residues. Germline CDR1 is DFQATT and CDR2 is SNEGSKA (reference sequence). The chain's CDR3 is CSASVQASNQPQHF. CDR3 bases read: TGCAGTGCTAGTGTTCAGGCCAGCAATCAGCCC.

This clone was seen more than once but under ten times. From the germline J gene comes the end of the CDR3, since the read stops 3 residues before it. The chain carries TRBV7-3 and TRBJ2-7, with no clear D. The CDR3 consists of 11 residues. Between the trimmed V and J ends, which lost 5 bases and 4 bases, there was a span of 6 bases. CDR1 and CDR2 (germline): SGHTA, FQGTGA. CDR3 DNA (partial): TGTGCCAGCAGCCGCGAATACGAG. Translation gives CASSREYE. The whole CDR3 is CASSREYEQYF.

This clone was counted at least ten times. The read gets to within 3 residues of the CDR3 end, and the germline J gene fills in the rest. The chain couples TRBV14 to TRBJ2-3, with D uncertain. This CDR3 is 12 amino acids long. Looked up from germline, CDR1 is SGHDN and CDR2 is FVKESK. The CDR3 sequence: CASSQARASQYF. Partial CDR3 DNA: TGTGCCAGCAGCCAAGCCAGAGCGTCG.

A remark on this clone: It may be a read error: a sequence one base away is much more abundant. The observed sequence ends 3 residues before the CDR3 terminus, with the missing tail filled in from the germline J gene. The rearrangement uses TRBV7-6 and TRBJ2-7; D unclear. Germline assignment: CDR1 SGHVS and CDR2 FNYEAQ. CDR3 length: 12 residues. The ends were cut back, 3 bases at V and 2 bases at J, with 5 bases in the middle. CDR3: CASSFRAYEQYF. The sequenced CDR3 bases are TGTGCCAGCAGCTTTAGGGCCTACGAG.